Presented here are 12 T cell receptor beta chains from one specimen sequenced in a study of patients and donors after allogeneic stem cell transplantation. TCRdb recomputed calls from the RT-PCR reads with MiXCR, one row per CDR3 protein. The data hold about 230,000 distinct CDR3 sequences, with roughly 14% observed a single time. The specimen sequenced was blood, either unsorted or a sorted T cell fraction (not recorded which). These receptor sequences come from a human donor who was either an allogeneic HSCT recipient or a stem cell or donor lymphocyte infusion donor (not recorded which). It is not recorded whose cells these are; they may come from a transplant donor.

J is TRBJ2-5 and V is TRBV2; the match to TRBD1 covers 8 bases. The CDR3 consists of 15 residues. The V gene's germline CDR1 is SNHLY and CDR2 FYNNEI. After removal of 7 bases from V and 1 base from J, the junction contained 8 bases not matched to a gene. CDR3 sequence: CASTTGAISQETQYF. CDR3 nucleotide sequence: TGTGCCAGCACGACAGGGGCGATATCCCAAGAGACCCAGTACTTC.

This clonotype was observed a handful of times. CDR3 sequence: CSARARFGYEQYF. CDR3 nucleotide sequence: TGCAGTGCTAGAGCCAGGTTCGGCTACGAGCAGTACTTC. This chain connects TRBV20-1 to TRBJ2-7; D not resolved. V was shortened by 1 base and J by 3 bases, with 10 bases between the two germline ends. The germline CDR1 and CDR2 sequences are DFQATT and SNEGSKA (reference sequence). The CDR3 covers 13 residues.

This clonotype was seen a handful of times. The V call is TRBV20-1, the J call TRBJ2-7, with 10 positions matching TRBD2. The CDR3 has 12 residues. V was clipped by 3 bases and J by 6 bases; unmatched bases: 2. CDR1 DFQATT and CDR2 SNEGSKA come from the germline V gene (reference sequence). CDR3 DNA: TGCAGTGCTAGGGTAGCGGGAGGCGAGCAGTACTTC. Amino acid sequence: CSARVAGGEQYF.

This clonotype was counted at least ten times. The gene calls are TRBV4-1 and TRBJ2-3; D remains unclear. Per the germline V gene, CDR1 is MGHRA and CDR2 is YSYEKL. With 0 bases removed from V and 4 bases from J, the gap between germline ends came to 5 bases. This CDR3 is 13 amino acids long. The CDR3 DNA sequence: TGCGCCAGCAGCCAAGATCCGCCAGATACGCAGTATTTT. Protein product: CASSQDPPDTQYF.

This clonotype was recorded a few times. The CDR3, as DNA: TGTGCCAGCAGTTTAGGGCCGAGCAATCAGCCCCAGCATTTT. It codes for CASSLGPSNQPQHF. J is TRBJ1-5 and V is TRBV28; D remains ambiguous. Trimming removed 2 bases at V and 1 base at J, with 6 bases between. The CDR3 is 14 residues long. Germline V gives CDR1 MDHEN, CDR2 SYDVKM. The full variable domain, in which reference TRBV28 and TRBJ1-5 provide the parts outside the CDR3, is DVKVTQSSRYLVKRTGEKVFLECVQDMDHENMFWYRQDPGLGLRLIYFSYDVKMKEKGDIPEGYSVSREKKERFSLILESASTNQTSMYLCASSLGPSNQPQHFGDGTRLSIL.

The V and J genes are TRBV5-1 and TRBJ1-4, with D perhaps matching TRBD1 (5 bases). Germline values: CDR1 SGHRS, CDR2 YFSETQ. Trimming removed 4 bases at V and 3 bases at J, with 13 bases between. The CDR3 covers 15 residues. The CDR3 nucleotides read TGCGCCAGCAGCACCAGGCAGGGAGCTAATGAAAAACTGTTTTTT. Translated: CASSTRQGANEKLFF.

Concerning this clonotype: Being one base from a much bigger clone, this may be a read error. The chain couples TRBV9 to TRBJ2-6, with D perhaps matching TRBD1 (5 bases). The CDR3 has 16 residues. CDR1 and CDR2 (germline): SGDLS, YYNGEE. The CDR3 region has the DNA TGTGCCAGCAGCGTACAGGGTGCCTCTGCGGCCAACGTCCTGACTTTC. It codes for CASSVQGASAANVLTF.

This clonotype was counted between two and nine times. The rearrangement uses TRBV20-1 and TRBJ2-1; D is tentatively TRBD1 or TRBD2 (5 bases each). V lost 5 bases and J lost 0, with 11 bases in between. The CDR3 has 14 residues. Germline values: CDR1 DFQATT, CDR2 SNEGSKA (reference sequence). CDR3 nucleotides: TGCAGTGCTCAGACGGGGCTCTCCTACAATGAGCAGTTCTTC. Protein: CSAQTGLSYNEQFF.

This clonotype was seen only a few times. The chain recombines TRBV29-1 with TRBJ1-2; TRBD1 might be the D (5 bases). Trimming shortened V by 4 bases and J by 5 bases, and 8 bases separated the two germline ends. CDR1 and CDR2 (germline): SQVTM, ANQGSEA. CDR3 size: 11 residues. The CDR3 loop reads CSVGQPYGYTF. The CDR3 DNA follows: TGCAGCGTTGGACAGCCATATGGCTACACCTTC.

This clonotype was observed many times. The chain employs TRBV5-5 and TRBJ1-5; TRBD1 matches at 9 bases. Germline V CDR1 and CDR2: SGHKS, YYEKEE (reference sequence). The length of the CDR3 is 14 residues. V lost 5 bases and J lost 2; bases outside the gene matches: 2. CDR3 DNA: TGTGCCAGCAGTAGGACAGGGGGCAATCAGCCCCAGCATTTT. The encoded protein is CASSRTGGNQPQHF.

The chain has TRBV9 and TRBJ1-1, with TRBD1 matching 8 bases. V trimming: 2 bases; J trimming: 1 base; junction bases outside the gene matches: 4. The CDR3 loop spans 15 amino acids. Germline V gene lookup returns CDR1 SGDLS and CDR2 YYNGEE. The CDR3 sequence is CASSVSGQGNTEAFF. The CDR3, as DNA: TGTGCCAGCAGCGTCAGTGGACAGGGGAACACTGAAGCTTTCTTT.

This clonotype has just a few counts. The chain carries TRBV27 and TRBJ1-2; D ambiguous. This CDR3 contains 10 residues. V lost 8 bases to trimming and J lost 6 bases, with 7 bases between them. CDR1 is MNHEY, CDR2 SMNVEV, per germline (reference sequence). The CDR3 here is CASPHNGYTF. CDR3 sequence (DNA): TGTGCCAGCCCCCACAATGGCTACACCTTC.